This T cell receptor (beta chain) comes out of a study of shared clonotypes between healthy human individuals (dated by TCRdb to 2018 to 2020). Some background on the complete study: The cohort included three men and a couple of women between 18 and 49 years of age. For each donor, CD4 naive and CD4 memory were each run on three plates, CD8 naive on two plates, and CD8 memory on one plate. To estimate repertoire size and how much clonotype sharing occurs between individuals, the study deeply sequenced the blood TCR repertoires of about 5 healthy adults. To increase sequencing depth and limit assay-specific biases, TCR repertoire library preparation and sequencing were carried out by different laboratories using diverse techniques. Per donor, leukapheresis produced somewhere between about 0.9 and 10 billion PBMCs.

Using the deep immunoSEQ assay, TCR CDR3 regions were amplified from genomic DNA by multiplex PCR. For each cell subset, the extracted genomic DNA was distributed evenly across all wells of several immunoSEQ 96-well plates, and each plate served as one replicate. For sorted subsets, approximately 210 ng of genomic DNA, equivalent to 25,000 to 35,000 T cell genomes, went into each replicate PCR. Purified libraries were measured with a Qubit 3.0 fluorometer, size-checked on a Bioanalyzer 2100, and measured again with the KAPA Library Quantification kit. Each immunoSEQ 96-well plate was sequenced on its own single-read 150-cycle Illumina NextSeq 550 flow cell. The original pipeline was this. The immunoSEQ output contained only junctional sequences without quality scores, so filtering could not match that applied to full-length reads. To assign V/J genes and CDR3, sequences were annotated using PyIR, a Python wrapper for IgBLAST v1.9, with IMGT germline references. Reads with weak V/J assignments (E-value above 1e-6), missing CDR3, stop codons, out-of-frame junctions, or ambiguous translated residues were removed. V3J clonotypes were defined as sequences sharing the same inferred V gene, J gene, and CDR3 amino acid sequence. Percentage overlap between repertoires was computed as shared unique clonotypes divided by the size of the smaller repertoire. Richness of each repertoire was evaluated using RTK rarefaction, the Chao1 estimator, and Recon v2.1 estimates of unobserved clonotypes. For all TCRbeta clonotypes obtained by the gDNA method from four donors, generation probabilities were computed with OLGA. TCRdb retrieved this table from immuneACCESS and kept in-frame rearrangements only. Not all clones are present; in checked studies, unresolved V genes account for under half, and no reason is known for the remainder. V and J calls plus clone size are reproduced from that table; the DNA served to infer D and trimming. The sample includes 2.3 million or so clones, with over 90% observed a single time. The ten largest make up 0.39% of the sample.

Summary of the overall study and its limitations: Pairwise subsampling led to the expectation that sequencing depth would affect the degree of clonotype sharing among donors. Naive subsets generally had larger estimated clonotype richness than memory subsets. Because the study included a small number of donors, the genetic and exposure-history diversity represented was limited. When several donors were compared, the shared fraction of clonotypes was 5% to 6.5% for naive CD4, 3.5% for naive CD8, more than 2% for memory CD4, and 0.4% for memory CD8. Compared with non-shared clonotypes, clonotypes shared by all four sorted-subset donors had higher generation probabilities. Rarefaction of sorted-subset datasets indicated incomplete sequencing despite the large sequencing depth. Sampling was restricted to blood, and TCR repertoires in tissue are likely to differ from TCR repertoires in blood.

Of note for this clone: This receptor's antigen is unknown. No clone much larger than this one lies a single base away; base qualities are absent.

CDR1 and CDR2 (MDHEN, SYDVKM) derive from the germline V gene. Trimming costs V 4 bases and J 2 bases, and their ends lie 18 bases apart. Reading from cysteine to phenylalanine, the CDR3 counts 17 amino acids. Just CDR3 DNA is preserved here, 51 bases in frame from base 1. The donors were healthy, HIV-negative adults with no recently reported acute infections or vaccinations. Every donor was a Caucasian adult living in Nashville, Tennessee, USA. Magnetic negative selection was used to enrich CD4+ T cells, after which naive cells were positively selected on CD45RA and the negative fraction became the memory subset. Blood was obtained by leukapheresis, after which PBMCs were separated by Ficoll-Histopaque density gradient centrifugation and cryopreserved in liquid nitrogen vapor phase. Analytical flow cytometry was used to check the purity and quantity of each magnetically sorted T cell population. From each sorted fraction, genomic DNA was isolated and quantified by UV absorbance on a Nanodrop 2000c.

The rearranged chain carries TRBV28 and TRBJ1-5, with an unclear D gene assignment. This sequence originates from a young man in good health. Some clones in this sample may be carry-over from other donors' samples. Sequencing used naive CD4+ T cells from PBMCs. The sample's cell subset or site, from its label and the paper: CD45RA+ positively selected. The sequenced DNA is TGTGCCAGCAGTTCCCCGGTGCAGCCTCGAGGCAATCAGCCCCAGCATTTT. The resulting protein is CASSSPVQPRGNQPQHF.